This T cell receptor beta chain came from a study of blood T cell repertoires in COVID-19. Study at large: From the United States, Italy and Spain came samples of acute and convalescent COVID-19. PBMCs, B-cell-depleted T cells, or T cells were the source of the cDNA or gDNA that made up the material.

Study processing details: Reference gene primer amplification gave nucleated cell count estimates. Profiling relied on immunoSEQ multiplex PCR, and the TCRdb table lists in-frame clones only, not all of them. V and J calls and clone size follow that table, whereas D and trimming were derived from the DNA. The sample has 110,000 or so clones, 81% seen once; the top ten hold less than 2%. This clone was detected a few times. From germline, CDR1 is MGHDK and CDR2 SYGVNS. V gave up 1 base and J gave up 4 bases, with 11 bases separating them. The CDR3 contains 15 residues. This receptor was taken from a man aged 45-65 years with acute or convalescent COVID-19. The chain recombines TRBV25-1 with TRBJ1-3; no clear D. Sequenced sample: peripheral blood. The CDR3 nucleotides are TGTGCCAGCAGTGAATCGAGGAGCGGCGGAAACACCATATATTTT. Protein sequence: CASSESRSGGNTIYF.